This is a list of T cell receptor beta chains from one sample in a study of identical twins. TCRdb itself ran the 5' RACE reads through MiXCR, one entry per CDR3 protein. The sample lists 250,000 or so distinct CDR3 sequences; about an eighth were seen once. This sample also belongs to another study, concerning yellow fever vaccine responses in identical twins.

Sequences were obtained from memory (CD45RO+) T cells sorted from blood. These receptors all stem from a young woman in good health. Both conserved end residues are trimmed from each CDR3. The order of the fields is V gene, J gene, CDR3 protein.

V gene: TRBV9; J gene: TRBJ2-1; CDR3 protein: ASSEGVGNNEQF
V gene: TRBV20-1; J gene: TRBJ2-1; CDR3 protein: SARDLGDSYNEQF
V gene: TRBV6-2/TRBV6-3; J gene: TRBJ2-3; CDR3 protein: ASSQQAGSADTQY
V gene: TRBV11-2; J gene: TRBJ2-3; CDR3 protein: ASSPRLARSPDTQY
V gene: TRBV5-4; J gene: TRBJ2-3; CDR3 protein: ATRTFRTDTQY
V gene: TRBV5-1; J gene: TRBJ2-1; CDR3 protein: ASTSGAAYNEQF
V gene: TRBV7-2; J gene: TRBJ2-2; CDR3 protein: ASSYLPNTGELF
V gene: TRBV12-3/TRBV12-4; J gene: TRBJ2-3; CDR3 protein: ASRGLGVADTQY
V gene: TRBV3-1; J gene: TRBJ1-2; CDR3 protein: ASIDREGGYT
V gene: TRBV12-3/TRBV12-4; J gene: TRBJ2-3; CDR3 protein: ASSYGLALPTQY
V gene: TRBV7-2; J gene: TRBJ2-1; CDR3 protein: ASSPNSGVYNEQF
V gene: TRBV3-1; J gene: TRBJ2-7; CDR3 protein: ASSQGQATYEQY
V gene: TRBV6-5; J gene: TRBJ1-1; CDR3 protein: ASSQREYTEAF
V gene: TRBV11-2; J gene: TRBJ2-2; CDR3 protein: ASSWRTGRDTGELF
V gene: TRBV12-3/TRBV12-4; J gene: TRBJ2-6; CDR3 protein: ASSLGPNSGANVLT
V gene: TRBV14; J gene: TRBJ2-2; CDR3 protein: ASSQVSANTGELF
V gene: TRBV2; J gene: TRBJ2-7; CDR3 protein: ASSRGQFYEQY
V gene: TRBV5-1; J gene: TRBJ2-3; CDR3 protein: ASRSGQGATTDTQY
V gene: TRBV7-9; J gene: TRBJ2-7; CDR3 protein: ASSLRDRVHEQY
V gene: TRBV7-2; J gene: TRBJ2-1; CDR3 protein: ATNSGGPYNEQF
V gene: TRBV7-8; J gene: TRBJ2-3; CDR3 protein: ASSSGHPGGTDTQY
V gene: TRBV14; J gene: TRBJ2-7; CDR3 protein: ASSRGNGQGESEQY
V gene: TRBV9; J gene: TRBJ2-2; CDR3 protein: ASSVLLDTGELF
V gene: TRBV20-1; J gene: TRBJ1-6; CDR3 protein: SARDVSTPR
V gene: TRBV3-1; J gene: TRBJ2-7; CDR3 protein: ASSQDRGRGYEQY
V gene: TRBV18; J gene: TRBJ2-2; CDR3 protein: ASSPDQIGELI
V gene: TRBV7-9; J gene: TRBJ2-1; CDR3 protein: ASSLAGTSNEQF
V gene: TRBV28; J gene: TRBJ1-5; CDR3 protein: ASMTGGNQPQH
V gene: TRBV20-1; J gene: TRBJ2-7; CDR3 protein: SAMVPFGRAQY
V gene: TRBV11-3; J gene: TRBJ2-7; CDR3 protein: ASSRTADHEQY
V gene: TRBV6-5; J gene: TRBJ2-7; CDR3 protein: ASSYSRVSITYEQY
V gene: TRBV20-1; J gene: TRBJ2-7; CDR3 protein: SARGTSGRTSYEQY
V gene: TRBV27; J gene: TRBJ1-1; CDR3 protein: ASSGQGRTRDTEAF
V gene: TRBV5-1; J gene: TRBJ2-7; CDR3 protein: ASSPGQAWEQY
V gene: TRBV5-4; J gene: TRBJ1-1; CDR3 protein: ASSLNPWNTEAF
V gene: TRBV4-1; J gene: TRBJ2-1; CDR3 protein: ASSQARQGNEQF
V gene: TRBV4-3; J gene: TRBJ2-7; CDR3 protein: ASSQEVPLAGGTYEQY
V gene: TRBV20-1; J gene: TRBJ2-1; CDR3 protein: SATGVSYNEQF
V gene: TRBV27; J gene: TRBJ2-1; CDR3 protein: ASRGTSGKDYNEQF
V gene: TRBV7-8; J gene: TRBJ2-7; CDR3 protein: ASSLAHALDEQY
V gene: TRBV3-1; J gene: TRBJ1-2; CDR3 protein: ASGSGYGYT
V gene: TRBV11-2; J gene: TRBJ2-5; CDR3 protein: ASSYTRLAGGQETQY
V gene: TRBV6-4; J gene: TRBJ2-3; CDR3 protein: ASSETSGGSPDTQY
V gene: TRBV7-2; J gene: TRBJ1-3; CDR3 protein: ASSSNAGSTIY
V gene: TRBV2; J gene: TRBJ2-5; CDR3 protein: ASSERAGGETQY
V gene: TRBV20-1; J gene: TRBJ2-5; CDR3 protein: SARRVGETQY
V gene: TRBV29-1; J gene: TRBJ1-6; CDR3 protein: SVSTGLNSPLH
V gene: TRBV12-3/TRBV12-4; J gene: TRBJ1-6; CDR3 protein: ASSLTGVPLH
V gene: TRBV10-3; J gene: TRBJ2-3; CDR3 protein: AISEGRSTDTQY
V gene: TRBV4-1; J gene: TRBJ2-7; CDR3 protein: ASSQADRAWEQY
V gene: TRBV6-4; J gene: TRBJ2-3; CDR3 protein: ASSESGGRGDTQY
V gene: TRBV15; J gene: TRBJ2-4; CDR3 protein: ATSRARGASLKNIQY
V gene: TRBV11-3; J gene: TRBJ2-3; CDR3 protein: ASSSGQDRSTDTQY
V gene: TRBV27; J gene: TRBJ2-1; CDR3 protein: ASSPQLAGGYNKQF
V gene: TRBV7-9; J gene: TRBJ2-7; CDR3 protein: ASSLDRDREVYEQY
V gene: TRBV6-1; J gene: TRBJ2-1; CDR3 protein: ASSESTSGHNEQF
V gene: TRBV4-2; J gene: TRBJ2-2; CDR3 protein: ASSTAGGNTGELF